The 30 T cell receptor beta chains below come from one sample, sequenced in a study of technical replicates of blood from a few donors. TCRdb keeps only in-frame clones here, not all; method: immunoSEQ multiplex PCR. The sample includes 75,000 to 85,000 clones, around four fifths of them seen just once. Sequenced material: PBMCs. Receptors were obtained from a human donor in good health. Some clones in this sample may be carry-over from other donors' samples.

This clone has a handful of counts. The chain employs TRBV6-1 and TRBJ1-6; maybe TRBD1 (5 bases). The V and J ends lost 3 bases and 9 bases respectively, with 24 bases between them. CDR1 MNHNS and CDR2 SASEGT come from the germline V gene. The CDR3 has 18 amino acids. Here the CDR3 DNA reads TGTGCCAGCAGTGAGCTACGACAGCCATGGGTCCGGATTTCACCCCTCCACTTT. Protein product: CASSELRQPWVRISPLHF.

The rearrangement uses TRBV10-3 and TRBJ2-7; 9 nucleotides match TRBD1. V was pared by 0 bases and J by 3 bases, with 9 bases of the junction left unmatched. There are 17 residues in the CDR3. Per the germline V gene, CDR1 is ENHRY and CDR2 is SYGVKD. The CDR3 here is CAISESTGGSPNYEQYF. In nucleotides, the CDR3 is TGTGCCATCAGTGAGTCGACAGGGGGATCCCCGAACTACGAGCAGTACTTC.

The CDR3: CASSLASDLAYEQYF. DNA of the CDR3: TGTGCCAGCAGCTTAGCGTCGGACTTAGCCTACGAGCAGTACTTC. This chain connects TRBV7-6 to TRBJ2-7; possibly TRBD2 for D (5 bases). V was pared by 0 bases and J by 2 bases, with 11 bases between. The CDR3 loop spans 15 amino acids. Germline V gene sequence: CDR1 SGHVS, CDR2 FNYEAQ.

This clone has more than one count but fewer than ten. CDR3 sequence reads: CASSLNVGGDYEQYF. CDR3 nucleotide sequence: TGCGCCAGCAGCTTGAACGTGGGGGGTGACTACGAGCAGTACTTC. J is TRBJ2-7 and V is TRBV5-1, with D possibly matching TRBD2 (6 bases). This CDR3 has 15 amino acids. Trimming removed 1 base from V and 3 bases from J, with 14 bases in between. Germline assignment: CDR1 SGHRS and CDR2 YFSETQ.

The chain uses TRBV5-5 and TRBJ1-2, with TRBD1 matching 11 bases. The CDR3 is made up of 18 amino acids. Germline loops: CDR1 SGHKS, CDR2 YYEKEE (reference sequence). J gave up 5 bases and V 4 bases, and 16 bases lay outside the gene matches. The CDR3: CASSLDPGQGVSTYGYTF. CDR3 in DNA: TGTGCCAGCAGCCTAGATCCGGGACAGGGGGTATCTACGTATGGCTACACCTTC.

The rearrangement joins TRBV7-9 to TRBJ1-2; D is undetermined. Trimming left V 1 base short and J 2 bases short, with 5 bases between. Per the germline V gene, CDR1 is SEHNR and CDR2 is FQNEAQ (reference sequence). There are 13 residues in the CDR3. The CDR3 here is CASSLGQNYGYTF. CDR3 bases: TGTGCCAGCAGCTTAGGCCAGAACTATGGCTACACCTTC.

The chain combines TRBV28 with TRBJ2-3, with a tentative D call TRBD2 (5 bases). The CDR3 is 13 amino acids. Germline V lookup: CDR1 MDHEN, CDR2 SYDVKM. V was pared by 6 bases and J by 8 bases, with 15 bases between. CDR3 nucleotide sequence: TGTGCCAGCAGGTACTCCCCGGACTCTACGCAGTATTTT. It translates to CASRYSPDSTQYF.

The V and J genes are TRBV15 and TRBJ1-3; no clear D. This CDR3 is 13 amino acids long. V lost 8 bases, J lost 0 bases, and 8 bases lay in between. Germline V gene data show CDR1 as LNHNV and CDR2 as YYDKDF (reference sequence). The CDR3 DNA follows: TGTGCCACCGGGTGGAGCTCTGGAAACACCATATATTTT. Amino acid sequence: CATGWSSGNTIYF.

This chain uses TRBV29-1 with TRBJ2-5, with 9 bases lining up with TRBD1. Trimming cost V 6 bases and J 4 bases; bases outside gene matches: 12. The germline V gene has CDR1 SQVTM and CDR2 ANQGSEA. CDR3 length equals 15 residues. DNA for the CDR3: TGCAGCGTCGATCCCGGGACAGGGTTCCGAGAGACCCAGTACTTC. This gives the protein CSVDPGTGFRETQYF.

The chain joins TRBV20-1 to TRBJ2-7, with D perhaps TRBD1 (6 bases). V was shortened by 7 bases and J by 0 bases, with 7 bases between the two germline ends. The germline V gene encodes CDR1 DFQATT and CDR2 SNEGSKA (reference sequence). CDR3 length equals 11 residues. DNA of the CDR3: TGCAGTGTGGACAGCTCCTACGAGCAGTACTTC. Translation gives CSVDSSYEQYF.

This chain links TRBV6-4 with TRBJ2-1, with a tentative D call TRBD2 (6 bases). V was cut by 3 bases and J by 0 bases, with 9 bases left in between. The CDR3 is 15 residues long. Germline CDR1 is MRHNA and CDR2 is SNTAGT. CDR3 in amino acids: CASSEEGDSYNEQFF. The CDR3 coding sequence is TGTGCCAGCAGTGAGGAGGGAGACTCCTACAATGAGCAGTTCTTC.

The V gene is TRBV4-3, the J gene TRBJ1-1, with a tentative D call TRBD1 (5 bases). The V and J ends lost 0 bases and 10 bases respectively, with 18 bases between them. The CDR3 length is 15 residues. Per germline, CDR1 LGHNA and CDR2 YSLEER. The CDR3 loop reads CASSQEFRGTQGAFF. CDR3 DNA sequence: TGCGCCAGCAGCCAAGAATTCCGGGGGACGCAGGGAGCTTTCTTT.

The chain recombines TRBV29-1 with TRBJ1-2; D gene uncertain. This CDR3 comprises 15 residues. Per the germline V gene, CDR1 is SQVTM and CDR2 is ANQGSEA. Trimming cost V 5 bases and J 4 bases, with 20 bases left between them. The CDR3 loop reads CSVYPDPTNGYGYTF. The CDR3 DNA follows: TGCAGCGTTTATCCAGATCCGACAAATGGCTATGGCTACACCTTC.

A few counts support this clone. Since the CDR3 does not end with the conserved phenylalanine or tryptophan, this likely comes from a read error. Here the CDR3 DNA reads TGCAGCGTTGTGTTGAACTATGGCTACACCCTC. Translating gives CSVVLNYGYTL. The chain carries TRBV29-1 and TRBJ1-2, with no clear D. Between the trimmed V and J ends, which lost 4 bases and 2 bases, there was a span of 5 bases. The CDR3 runs to 11 residues. The germline V gene encodes CDR1 SQVTM and CDR2 ANQGSEA.

This clone has just one count. This chain links TRBV30 with TRBJ2-2; D perhaps matches TRBD2 (5 bases). Trimming shortened V by 5 bases and J by 7 bases, and 17 bases separated the two germline ends. The CDR3 consists of 14 residues. The V gene's germline CDR1 is GTSNPN and CDR2 SVGIG (reference sequence). The CDR3 DNA is TGTGCCTGGTCCCAAGGGAGTGAGATCGGGGAGCTGTTTTTT. As protein: CAWSQGSEIGELFF.

The chain combines TRBV11-2 with TRBJ2-2, with TRBD1 matching 8 bases. The V gene end was trimmed by 6 bases and the J gene end by 0 bases; junction bases not matched to a gene: 6. CDR3 size: 16 residues. Germline values: CDR1 SGHAT, CDR2 FQNNGV. CDR3 loop: CASRPPGQANTGELFF. For the CDR3, the DNA is TGTGCCAGCAGACCACCGGGACAGGCGAACACCGGGGAGCTGTTTTTT.

The rearrangement uses TRBV11-3 and TRBJ2-2, with no clear D. The V and J ends lost 5 bases and 5 bases respectively, with 12 bases between them. Germline values: CDR1 SGHNT, CDR2 YENEEA. CDR3 size: 14 residues. CDR3 coding DNA: TGTGCCAGCAGCCCCGGGTTTCAGACCGGGGAGCTGTTTTTT. Translating gives CASSPGFQTGELFF.

V gene TRBV7-2 combines with J gene TRBJ2-5, with D perhaps TRBD1 (6 bases). CDR1 SGHTA and CDR2 FQGNSA come from the germline V gene. This CDR3 contains 15 residues. The V end lost 3 bases, the J end lost 4 bases, and 15 bases lay between the germline ends. The chain's CDR3 is CASSFDWGPRETQYF. DNA for the CDR3: TGTGCCAGCAGCTTCGACTGGGGGCCGAGAGAGACCCAGTACTTC.

The chain is built from TRBV6-5 and TRBJ2-6; D is possibly TRBD2 (5 bases). The germline V gene has CDR1 MNHEY and CDR2 SVGAGI. Trimming left V 6 bases short and J 0 bases short, with 6 bases between. The CDR3 spans 14 residues. The CDR3 DNA reads TGTGCCAGCAGCACTAGCTCTGGGGCCAACGTCCTGACTTTC. Its protein product is CASSTSSGANVLTF.

The chain uses TRBV29-1 and TRBJ2-5; D gene ambiguous. V dropped 6 bases and J dropped 4 bases, with 15 bases sitting between them. This CDR3 has 13 amino acids. CDR1 and CDR2 (germline): SQVTM, ANQGSEA. CDR3: CSVARRLGETQYF. DNA for the CDR3: TGCAGCGTGGCTAGACGGCTTGGAGAGACCCAGTACTTC.

This clone was seen just once. The CDR3 spells CASSESRLVGDYEQYF. CDR3 sequence (DNA): TGCGCCAGCAGTGAGTCGAGACTAGTAGGGGACTACGAGCAGTACTTC. V and J are TRBV10-1 and TRBJ2-7; D perhaps matches TRBD2 (6 bases). Germline CDR1 and CDR2: WNHNN and SYGVQD (reference sequence). The CDR3 covers 16 residues. Between the trimmed V and J ends, which lost 0 bases and 3 bases, there was a span of 15 bases.

The rearrangement links TRBV7-3 to TRBJ2-5, with 13 bases lining up with TRBD2. The J segment lost 5 bases and the V segment lost 2 bases, leaving 2 bases of the junction unmatched. CDR1 and CDR2 from the germline V gene are SGHTA and FQGTGA. The CDR3 consists of 15 residues. The CDR3 coding sequence is TGTGCCAGCAGCTTAGGGACTAGCGGGACGGAGACCCAGTACTTC. As protein: CASSLGTSGTETQYF.

The chain is built from TRBV15 and TRBJ2-5; tentatively, D is TRBD2 (6 bases). Deletions cut 2 bases from V and 1 base from J, with 14 bases between. Germline V gene sequence: CDR1 LNHNV, CDR2 YYDKDF (reference sequence). The CDR3 length is 16 residues. The CDR3 sequence is CATSRTQLGGQETQYF. In DNA, the CDR3 is TGTGCCACCAGCAGAACGCAACTCGGGGGCCAAGAGACCCAGTACTTC.

The V and J genes are TRBV11-2 and TRBJ2-7; 7 bases match TRBD2. The length of the CDR3 is 14 residues. V lost 7 bases and J lost 2; bases outside the gene matches: 8. The germline V gene has CDR1 SGHAT and CDR2 FQNNGV. The CDR3 loop is CASIKAGTAYEQYF. The CDR3, as DNA: TGTGCCAGCATTAAAGCGGGGACGGCCTACGAGCAGTACTTC.

This chain connects TRBV4-1 to TRBJ2-3; 7 bases align to TRBD2. Germline V gene data show CDR1 as MGHRA and CDR2 as YSYEKL. The CDR3 is 16 residues long. After removal of 3 bases from V and 4 bases from J, the junction contained 10 bases not matched to a gene. CDR3 coding DNA: TGCGCCAGCAGCCAGCGGTGGGACTACTCCCCAGATACGCAGTATTTT. This translates into CASSQRWDYSPDTQYF.

The chain has TRBV11-3 and TRBJ2-1; TRBD2 matches 7 bases. The CDR3 length is 15 residues. V lost 2 bases to trimming and J lost 9 bases; unmatched junction nucleotides: 10. The germline gives CDR1 SGHNT, CDR2 YENEEA. This CDR3 is CASSLRGVGFGEQFF. DNA for the CDR3: TGTGCCAGCAGCTTACGGGGGGTAGGGTTTGGTGAGCAGTTCTTC.

This rearrangement joins TRBV7-9 to TRBJ1-1; maybe TRBD1 (6 bases). V gave up 4 bases and J gave up 7 bases, with 16 bases separating them. The germline gives CDR1 SEHNR, CDR2 FQNEAQ (reference sequence). The CDR3 runs to 14 residues. CDR3 in amino acids: CASSWRQVALEAFF. The CDR3 DNA sequence: TGTGCCAGCAGCTGGAGACAGGTGGCCCTTGAAGCTTTCTTT. Complete variable domain (other parts from reference TRBV7-9 and TRBJ1-1): DTGVSQNPRHKITKRGQNVTFRCDPISEHNRLYWYRQTLGQGPEFLTYFQNEAQLEKSRLLSDRFSAERPKGSFSTLEIQRTEQGDSAMYLCASSWRQVALEAFFGQGTRLTVV.

This chain links TRBV5-1 with TRBJ2-1, with 12 positions matching TRBD2. J lost 5 bases, V lost 5 bases, and 5 bases had no gene match. Germline V lookup: CDR1 SGHRS, CDR2 YFSETQ. The CDR3 sequence is 15 residues long. In DNA, the CDR3 is TGCGCCAGCAGTAGGACTAGCGGGAAGGACAATGAGCAGTTCTTC. Translating gives CASSRTSGKDNEQFF.

This clone has just a few counts. V gene TRBV30 combines with J gene TRBJ1-3; unclear D gene. Trimming stripped 3 bases from V and 0 bases from J, with 6 bases between. The CDR3 has 13 amino acids. Germline CDR1 GTSNPN, CDR2 SVGIG (reference sequence). The CDR3 reads CAWRMSSGNTIYF. The CDR3 DNA sequence: TGTGCCTGGAGGATGAGCTCTGGAAACACCATATATTTT.

J is TRBJ1-1 and V is TRBV12-5, with D perhaps TRBD1 (5 bases). The V end lost 4 bases, the J end lost 7 bases, and 13 bases lay between the germline ends. CDR1 LGHNT and CDR2 FRNRAP come from the germline V gene. This CDR3 is built from 13 residues. The CDR3 sequence: CASGSGGFGEAFF. CDR3 DNA sequence: TGTGCTAGTGGTTCCGGGGGATTCGGTGAAGCTTTCTTT. Based on the CDR3 plus reference TRBV12-5 and TRBJ1-1, the full variable domain is DARVTQTPRHKVTEMGQEVTMRCQPILGHNTVFWYRQTMMQGLELLAYFRNRAPLDDSGMPKDRFSAEMPDATLATLKIQPSEPRDSAVYFCASGSGGFGEAFFGQGTRLTVV.